These T cell receptor beta chains were read from a single sample in a study of beta chain features in type 1 diabetes. The assay was immunoSEQ multiplex PCR, and TCRdb's table has in-frame clones only and misses some. The sample shows hundreds of thousands of clones, over 25% of them seen only once. Sequencing input: naive CD4+ T cells from blood. All receptors derive from a man aged 18-30 years in good health. Each CDR3 is given with its conserved first and last residue. A D gene is named only where the DNA matches it firmly. Only part of the rows carry a size: once, few, many, or a class if the clone is expanded.

>TRBJ2-7|TRBV2|.|14|.
CASSVRQPLYEQYF
TGTGCCAGCAGTGTAAGGCAGCCACTCTACGAGCAGTACTTC
>TRBJ2-3|TRBV5-4|.|14|.
CASSSPLRGDTQYF
TGTGCCAGCAGCTCTCCTCTCCGGGGAGATACGCAGTATTTT
>TRBJ1-2|TRBV4-1|.|14|.
CASSQDSSGYGYTF
TGCGCCAGCAGCCAAGATTCCTCGGGCTATGGCTACACCTTC
>TRBJ2-1|TRBV19|few|15|TRBD2
CASSTVAGGRHEQFF
TGTGCCAGTAGTACTGTAGCGGGAGGGAGACATGAGCAGTTCTTC
>TRBJ2-6|TRBV30|few|15|.
CAWSARHSGANVLTF
TGTGCCTGGAGCGCTCGGCACTCTGGGGCCAACGTCCTGACTTTC
>TRBJ1-2|TRBV4-3|.|12|TRBD1
CASSLQGWGYTF
TGCGCCAGCAGCCTACAGGGGTGGGGCTACACCTTC
>TRBJ2-1|TRBV2|few|13|.
CASSPTGYNEQFF
TGTGCCAGCAGCCCGACAGGCTACAATGAGCAGTTCTTC
>TRBJ2-3|TRBV29-1|few|14|TRBD2
CSVSREGLTDTQYF
TGCAGCGTTTCGCGGGAGGGCCTCACAGATACGCAGTATTTT
>TRBJ2-1|TRBV18|.|16|TRBD2
CASSPGLAGGDNEQFF
TGTGCCAGCTCACCCGGACTAGCGGGAGGGGACAATGAGCAGTTCTTC
>TRBJ2-7|TRBV15|.|15|.
CATSRDRADSYEQYF
TGTGCCACCAGCAGAGATAGGGCGGACTCCTACGAGCAGTACTTC
>TRBJ2-7|TRBV30|few|12|.
CAWSRSVGEQYF
TGTGCCTGGAGTCGGTCCGTCGGAGAGCAGTACTTC